This T cell receptor (beta chain) emerged from a study of blood T cell repertoires in COVID-19. The CDR3 totals 10 residues. V lost 5 bases to trimming and J lost 6 bases, with 5 bases between them. Germline V gene sequence: CDR1 DFQATT, CDR2 SNEGSKA (reference sequence). Assay used: immunoSEQ multiplex PCR; TCRdb lists only in-frame clones, some missing. The sample records about 180,000 clones, roughly 84% being singletons. Grouping used clinical history reported by participants in a survey and questionnaire. V gene TRBV20-1 combines with J gene TRBJ2-1; no clear D gene. The sample was PBMCs or T cells enriched from blood (not recorded which). This receptor was identified in a woman in her 50s who had recovered from COVID-19. The DNA for the CDR3 is TGCAGTGCTGTAATCAATGAGCAGTTCTTC. As protein: CSAVINEQFF.